The clone carrying this T cell receptor (beta chain) was detected only a few times. Its antigen is unidentified. The data are from a study of cytomegalovirus exposure and HLA in healthy donors. Points from the study as a whole: Sequencing likely produced, as an artifact, a cluster of highly shared sequence variants.

Vbeta (60) and Jbeta (13) primers were used in the PCR. Profiled with immunoSEQ multiplex PCR; TCRdb holds only in-frame clones, not every one. The sample lists 65,000 to 75,000 clones, around 62% occurring once. CDR3 length: 16 residues. The V gene's germline CDR1 is SEHNR and CDR2 FQNEAQ (reference sequence). The V gene lost 5 bases and the J gene lost 7 bases, with 21 bases spanning the gap. The receptor was isolated from a man aged 40-55 years in good health and CMV-seropositive. Specimen: PBMCs. This chain joins TRBV7-9 and TRBJ2-1, with D possibly being TRBD2 (5 bases). CDR3 nucleotide sequence: TGTGCCAGCAGCCCCCTCTTGAAGCTAGCTACTAATGAGCAGTTCTTC. As protein: CASSPLLKLATNEQFF.